This T cell receptor (beta chain) is from a study of vaccination and CD4 T cells after COVID-19 (dated by TCRdb to between 2020 and 2023). For the wider study: SARS-CoV-2 positivity had been established in the convalescent patients by nasal swab PCR, and mild disease was recorded in nine or ten of these patients and severe disease in one. For a few convalescent patients, samples were collected at an early post-vaccination timepoint (day 14) as well as at a late post-vaccination timepoint (days 161 to 241). The time from the second vaccine dose to post-vaccine blood sampling had a median of approximately 72 days and ranged from about 12 to 241 days. In roughly nine COVID-19 convalescent patients and a few infection-naive healthy vaccine recipients, the spike-specific CD4+ TCR repertoire before mRNA vaccination was compared with the repertoire after mRNA vaccination. The convalescent cohort included six males and four females, with two Hispanic individuals, seven Caucasians, two Asians and one multiracial person. Two doses of either the Pfizer-BioNTech BNT162b2 vaccine (n=8) or the Moderna mRNA-1273 vaccine (n=2) were administered to participants. Control cultures received a CEFX viral epitope pool as the positive control, an HIV-1 Nef peptide pool as the negative control, or no peptide. Culture stimuli were overlapping spike peptide pools from SARS-CoV-2 and from the common cold coronaviruses HCoV-NL63, HCoV-OC43 and HCoV-229E. Post-COVID blood samples were collected from convalescent patients a median of roughly 100 days after diagnosis, with a range of roughly 35 to 170 days. Study-wide findings and limitations: Only a relatively small number of convalescent patients were included in the study, and early timepoints following natural infection were not analyzed. Among convalescent patients, a median approximately 88% of the SARS-CoV-2-reactive clones seen after vaccination appeared only after vaccination, which suggests priming specific to the vaccine. Of the vaccine-specific clones found in convalescent patients, nearly all (304 of 307) were mono-reactive for SARS-CoV-2 spike instead of being cross-reactive with common cold coronaviruses. Although the median number of SARS-CoV-2-reactive clonotypes went up from roughly 20 after infection to more than 30 after vaccination, the increase was not significant.

Read against the paper, the sample's time point label means: late sampling 161 to 241 days after vaccination in three convalescent patients. The treatment or condition label, as the study defines it: roughly 11-day PBMC culture with coronavirus spike peptide pools or control peptides (ViraFEST assay). The study used the ViraFEST assay, which expanded antigen-specific T cells with peptide pools and then identified expanded clonotypes by TCR sequencing. The convalescent patients' positive SARS-CoV-2 PCR tests were from March to December 2020, which was before the Alpha, Beta and Delta variants emerged in the United States. PBMCs were cultured at about 2 million per well in IMDM supplemented with approximately 5% human AB serum and around 10 IU/ml IL-2, with around 10 ug/ml peptide pools added. On days 3 and 7, half of the culture medium was replaced with fresh IL-2-containing medium. CD4+ T cells were isolated after around 11 days of culture through negative selection using the EasySep CD4+ T cell isolation kit. PBMCs were separated from whole blood using Ficoll-Paque Plus gradient centrifugation and then either used fresh or cryopreserved at -140C. In general, triplicate wells were set up for every culture condition.

Library method: PCR. DNA from cultured CD4+ T cells underwent TCR sequencing with the Oncomine TCR Beta short-read assay at the Johns Hopkins FTIC core. Genomic DNA was extracted from the cultured CD4+ T cells with the QIAamp micro DNA kit. Oncomine TCR Beta libraries from cultured CD4+ T cells were pooled using unique dual indexes and sequenced on an Illumina iSeq 100. Per the source publication's procedure: Non-productive sequences were removed, and CDR3s not starting with C, not ending with F or W, or shorter than 7 amino acids were discarded. The MANAFEST web application identified antigen-specific clonotypes by comparing peptide-stimulated wells against reference wells and other culture wells. Positive clones required FDR below 0.05, an odds ratio above 5, and productive frequency above 0.1% in at least two of three replicate wells. A clonotype was classed as cross-reactive if the clonotype showed significant expansion both in SARS-CoV-2 spike wells and in at least one common cold coronavirus spike condition. Similarity between CDR3 sequences was evaluated in R version 3.6.1 using Levenshtein distances (stringdist) and unrooted phylogenetic trees (ape). The public reads were run again by TCRdb, first through fastp at Q25 and then through MiXCR, and only productive beta chains were kept. Rows are unified per CDR3 protein, each entry keeping the most common DNA and genes. The V and J calls reflect TCRdb's pipeline rather than the authors' work. Across this sample there are some 16,000 distinct CDR3 sequences, with around 52% seen only once. Less than 20% of the sample is in the top ten clones.

V sheds 4 bases and J sheds 2 bases, leaving 6 bases between their ends. Reading from cysteine to phenylalanine, the CDR3 counts 13 amino acids. Of the read, only the CDR3 DNA is kept; its 39 bases are in frame from base 1. The germline V gene provides CDR1 KGHSH and CDR2 LQKENI. Regarding this clonotype: Its antigen remains undetermined. The input lacks base qualities; no much larger clone sits a single base away.

The chain links TRBV18 with TRBJ1-5, with the D gene call left open. The receptor comes from a human donor who had recovered from COVID-19. The material sequenced was CD4+ T cells from blood, cultured in vitro, taken about 7 months after SARS-CoV-2 vaccination. Here the CDR3 is given as CASSRDGNQPQHF. The sequenced DNA is TGTGCCAGCTCACGAGACGGCAATCAGCCCCAGCATTTT.